This paragraph covers one T cell receptor beta chain sequence. In its sample, this clone was seen many times. Which antigen it targets is not known. Base qualities are missing; no much larger clone stands one base away. These data are taken from a study of metastatic and nonmetastatic thyroid tumors (TCRdb year 2020). Regarding the research as a whole: Repertoires were compared across peripheral blood and tumor or nodule tissue samples from malignant and benign thyroid patients. Here is what the overall study found, with its caveats: TCR beta diversity was reported as significantly higher in malignant tumors than in benign nodules, in both blood and tumor samples.

Inclusive of the bounding cysteine and phenylalanine, the CDR3 is 14 residues long. Only CDR3 DNA is held: 42 bases, read in frame from base 1. V was cut back by 4 bases and J by 4 bases, leaving a gap of 13 bases between them. Reading the germline V gene (reference sequence) gives CDR1 LNHDA and CDR2 SQIVND. Before undergoing thyroid surgery, none of the patients had been given any kind of treatment. Using T-cell receptor beta sequencing, the study looked back at clinical samples from patients collected from about 2011 to 2019. The method behind the library was PCR. Sequencing took place on an Illumina HiSeq 4000. High-throughput sequencing was used to profile the TCR beta-chain CDR3 region of every patient. Under the source paper's analysis protocol: A classifier to discriminate distant-metastatic papillary thyroid cancer patients was built from CDR3 differences across clinicopathological groups. To measure repertoire diversity the researchers used the Shannon index, while the Morisita-Horn index served to gauge how similar the tumor and blood repertoires were. TCRdb redid the processing of the public reads, applying fastp at Q25 and MiXCR, and retained in-frame beta chains. TCRdb's processing, not the authors', yielded these V and J calls. Present in this sample are approximately 84,000 clones, about 15% of which were seen just once. The top ten clonotypes cover 3.6% of the sample.

This receptor was obtained from a female donor with papillary thyroid cancer or a benign thyroid nodule (not recorded which). Some clones in this sample may be carry-over from other donors' samples. Recombination joined TRBV19 with TRBJ1-2, and the D gene may be TRBD1, 5 bases matching. The sequenced material came from blood. The CDR3 is CASSSPGRGYGYTF. The sequence in DNA is TGTGCCAGTAGTAGTCCGGGGCGAGGCTATGGCTACACCTTC. Beyond the CDR3, the reference TRBV19 and TRBJ1-2 genes provide the residues; the full variable domain reads: DGGITQSPKYLFRKEGQNVTLSCEQNLNHDAMYWYRQDPGQGLRLIYYSQIVNDFQKGDIAEGYSVSREKKESFPLTVTSAQKNPTAFYLCASSSPGRGYGYTFGSGTRLTVV.